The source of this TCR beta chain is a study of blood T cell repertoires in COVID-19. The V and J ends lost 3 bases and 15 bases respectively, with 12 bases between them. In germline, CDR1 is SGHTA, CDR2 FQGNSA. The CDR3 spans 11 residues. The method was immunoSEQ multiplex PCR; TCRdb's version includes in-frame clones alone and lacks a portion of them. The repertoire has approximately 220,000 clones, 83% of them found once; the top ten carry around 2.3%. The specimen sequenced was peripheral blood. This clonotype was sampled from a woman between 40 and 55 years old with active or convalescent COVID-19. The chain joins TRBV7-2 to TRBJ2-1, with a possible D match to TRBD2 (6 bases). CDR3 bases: TGTGCCAGCAGCTTCCGGGAGTCATTGTTCTTC. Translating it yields CASSFRESLFF. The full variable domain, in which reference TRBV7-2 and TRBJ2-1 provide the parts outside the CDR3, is GAGVSQSPSNKVTEKGKDVELRCDPISGHTALYWYRQSLGQGLEFLIYFQGNSAPDKSGLPSDRFSAERTGGSVSTLTIQRTQQEDSAVYLCASSFRESLFFGPGTRLTVL.